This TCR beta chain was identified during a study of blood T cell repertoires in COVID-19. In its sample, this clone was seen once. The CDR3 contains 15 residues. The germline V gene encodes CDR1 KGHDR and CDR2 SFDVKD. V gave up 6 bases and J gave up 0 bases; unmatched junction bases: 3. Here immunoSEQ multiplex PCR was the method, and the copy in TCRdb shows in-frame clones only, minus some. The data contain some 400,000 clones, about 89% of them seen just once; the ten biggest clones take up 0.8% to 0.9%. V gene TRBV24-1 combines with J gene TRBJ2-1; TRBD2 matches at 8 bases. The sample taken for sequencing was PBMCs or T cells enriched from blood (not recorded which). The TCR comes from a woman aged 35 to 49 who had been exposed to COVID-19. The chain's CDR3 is CATSRSGSSYNEQFF. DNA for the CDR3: TGTGCCACCAGTCGCAGCGGGAGCTCCTACAATGAGCAGTTCTTC.